A single sample is the source of the 30 T cell receptor beta chains below, sequenced in a study of OX40 agonist ivuxolimab in advanced cancers. Method: immunoSEQ multiplex PCR; TCRdb's copy keeps in-frame clones and lacks some. The sample has around 69,000 clones, roughly nine tenths seen once. The sequences come from CD4+ or CD8+ T cells sorted from blood, collected in a trial of the OX40 agonist ivuxolimab. Source of these receptors: an adult with an advanced solid tumor such as melanoma, head and neck, liver or kidney cancer.

The chain has TRBV6-5 and TRBJ2-3; D may be TRBD2 (6 bases). From germline, CDR1 is MNHEY and CDR2 SVGAGI. V was pared by 8 bases and J by 0 bases, with 9 bases between. The CDR3 runs 13 residues. The CDR3 DNA follows: TGTGCCAGCCGACTAGTTAGCACAGATACGCAGTATTTT. Translating it yields CASRLVSTDTQYF.

The chain combines TRBV4-1 with TRBJ2-1, with TRBD2 matching 12 bases. The CDR3 length is 13 residues. Germline trimming cut 0 bases from V and 14 bases from J; bases unmatched to any gene: 2. The germline gives CDR1 MGHRA, CDR2 YSYEKL. CDR3 amino acids: CASSQDLAGGKFF. For the CDR3, the DNA is TGCGCCAGCAGCCAAGACCTAGCGGGAGGGAAGTTCTTC.

This chain connects TRBV5-4 to TRBJ2-4; no clear D. V lost 2 bases to trimming and J lost 15 bases, with 3 bases between them. The CDR3 has 8 amino acids. Germline V gene data show CDR1 as SGHNT and CDR2 as YYREEE (reference sequence). The CDR3 reads CASSLGYF. CDR3 DNA: TGTGCCAGCAGCTTAGGGTACTTC.

The chain links TRBV19 to TRBJ2-3, with 10 bases fitting TRBD2. CDR3 length: 17 residues. CDR1 and CDR2 from the germline V gene are LNHDA and SQIVND (reference sequence). With V trimmed by 7 bases and J by 6 bases, 16 bases remained unmatched. The CDR3 protein is CASTHRRLAGVADTQYF. The CDR3 DNA is TGTGCCAGTACCCACCGGAGGCTAGCGGGAGTTGCGGATACGCAGTATTTT.

This chain joins TRBV28 and TRBJ1-4, with a weak D call TRBD1 (5 bases). Germline lookup yields CDR1 MDHEN and CDR2 SYDVKM. This CDR3 contains 14 residues. V dropped 5 bases and J dropped 3 bases, with 10 bases sitting between them. This CDR3 reads CASSEGRANEKLFF. As DNA, the CDR3 is TGTGCCAGCAGTGAGGGGCGAGCTAATGAAAAACTGTTTTTT.

The chain links TRBV9 to TRBJ2-3, with 14 nucleotides matching TRBD2. Germline V lookup: CDR1 SGDLS, CDR2 YYNGEE. This CDR3 has 16 residues. Losses at the gene ends were 5 bases for V and 3 bases for J; bases not matched to a gene: 5. CDR3 nucleotide sequence: TGTGCCAGCAGACTCGGGACTAGCGGGAGTACAGATACGCAGTATTTT. Translated: CASRLGTSGSTDTQYF.

V usage is TRBV6-5 and J usage is TRBJ2-7, with D possibly matching TRBD1 (5 bases). Germline CDR1 is MNHEY and CDR2 is SVGAGI. V lost 0 bases to trimming and J lost 3 bases, with 9 bases between them. The CDR3 extends over 14 amino acids. CDR3 coding DNA: TGTGCCAGCAGTTACTCCGACAGATACTACGAGCAGTACTTC. It encodes CASSYSDRYYEQYF.

CDR3 DNA sequence: TGTGCCAGCAGCTTAGATAGCACCGGGGAGCTGTTTTTT. Protein product: CASSLDSTGELFF. The rearrangement links TRBV7-9 to TRBJ2-2; no clear D gene. Germline V gene sequence: CDR1 SEHNR, CDR2 FQNEAQ (reference sequence). The CDR3 is made up of 13 amino acids. V was shortened by 1 base and J by 4 bases, with 4 bases between the two germline ends.

The gene calls are TRBV5-1 and TRBJ2-2, with 11 bases matching TRBD2. Trimming at V came to 2 bases and at J to 4 bases, leaving 13 bases not matched to a gene. Germline V lookup: CDR1 SGHRS, CDR2 YFSETQ. The CDR3 runs 19 residues. The CDR3 DNA reads TGCGCCAGCAGCTTACGGCTAGCGGGAGGATCTATAAGCACCGGGGAGCTGTTTTTT. The encoded protein is CASSLRLAGGSISTGELFF.

This clone was detected only a few times. The chain carries TRBV5-6 and TRBJ1-1; 8 bases match TRBD1. The V segment lost 1 base and the J segment 5 bases; nucleotides outside the gene matches: 10. This CDR3 region has 16 residues. Germline-derived CDR1 and CDR2 are SGHDT and YYEEEE. The CDR3 sequence is CASSLTGGSAGTEAFF. The CDR3 nucleotides read TGTGCCAGCAGCTTGACAGGGGGGAGCGCGGGGACTGAAGCTTTCTTT.

This clone has a single count. The chain links TRBV28 to TRBJ2-6, with a tentative D call TRBD2 (6 bases). Germline values: CDR1 MDHEN, CDR2 SYDVKM. V was clipped by 6 bases and J by 11 bases, with 20 bases between them. The CDR3 loop spans 15 amino acids. CDR3 sequence reads: CASSRQAGSLDVLTF. The CDR3 region has the DNA TGTGCCAGCAGCCGCCAAGCGGGTTCTCTGGACGTCCTGACTTTC.

The chain carries TRBV9 and TRBJ2-2, with 8 nucleotides matching TRBD2. With V trimmed by 0 bases and J by 6 bases, 4 bases remained unmatched. The length of the CDR3 is 15 residues. Per the germline V gene, CDR1 is SGDLS and CDR2 is YYNGEE. The CDR3 region has the DNA TGTGCCAGCAGCGTAGAAGGGACTAGACCCGGGGAGCTGTTTTTT. Amino acid sequence: CASSVEGTRPGELFF.

The chain couples TRBV4-3 to TRBJ2-7; 11 positions agree with TRBD2. The germline V gene has CDR1 LGHNA and CDR2 YSLEER. The CDR3 totals 15 residues. V lost 4 bases to trimming and J lost 4 bases; unmatched junction nucleotides: 6. The CDR3 loop reads CASSRVLAGGYEQYF. CDR3 sequence (DNA): TGCGCCAGCAGCCGGGTGCTAGCGGGAGGATACGAGCAGTACTTC.

This clone appeared a single time. This chain uses TRBV7-7 with TRBJ2-3; 13 bases agree with TRBD2. CDR1 SSHAT and CDR2 FNYEAQ come from the germline V gene (reference sequence). V lost 4 bases and J lost 3; bases outside the gene matches: 4. CDR3 length equals 16 residues. CDR3 in amino acids: CASSSVLAGGTDTQYF. Here the CDR3 DNA reads TGTGCCAGCAGCTCCGTACTAGCGGGGGGGACAGATACGCAGTATTTT.

The rearrangement uses TRBV11-2 and TRBJ2-5; tentatively, D is TRBD2 (5 bases). Looked up from germline, CDR1 is SGHAT and CDR2 is FQNNGV. V was trimmed by 1 base and J by 6 bases, leaving 12 bases between them. The CDR3 extends over 14 amino acids. The CDR3 sequence is CASSLGGVEKTQYF. In DNA, the CDR3 is TGTGCCAGCAGCTTAGGGGGAGTGGAAAAGACCCAGTACTTC.

This rearrangement joins TRBV5-1 to TRBJ2-7; tentative D call: TRBD2 (6 bases). Trimming took 1 base from V and 5 from J, leaving 13 bases between them. CDR1 is SGHRS, CDR2 YFSETQ, per germline. This CDR3 is built from 14 residues. The CDR3 region has the DNA TGCGCCAGCAGCTTGTTCGGGAGTAACGACGAGCAGTACTTC. Protein product: CASSLFGSNDEQYF.

The rearrangement links TRBV5-4 to TRBJ2-1; 7 nucleotides agree with TRBD1. V shed 0 bases, J shed 4 bases, and the junction held 4 bases outside the gene matches. The CDR3 is made up of 15 amino acids. Germline V gene data show CDR1 as SGHNT and CDR2 as YYREEE (reference sequence). CDR3 in DNA: TGTGCCAGCAGCTTGGCCCAGGGGGAATACAATGAGCAGTTCTTC. This sequence encodes CASSLAQGEYNEQFF.

CDR3 bases: TGCAGCGTTGCTACAGAAGATGAAAAACTGTTTTTT. Translated: CSVATEDEKLFF. The rearrangement joins TRBV29-1 to TRBJ1-4, with D hard to call. This CDR3 has 12 residues. Germline CDR1 SQVTM, CDR2 ANQGSEA. V was clipped by 4 bases and J by 6 bases, with 9 bases between them.

This clone was recorded once. This chain links TRBV28 with TRBJ1-5; perhaps TRBD1 as D (6 bases). Germline assignment: CDR1 MDHEN and CDR2 SYDVKM. Trimming left V 4 bases short and J 9 bases short, with 19 bases between. The CDR3 contains 15 residues. In DNA, the CDR3 is TGTGCCAGCAGTTCATATCCGAGGGGGTGGCCGCCCCAGCATTTT. Amino acid sequence: CASSSYPRGWPPQHF.

This chain connects TRBV25-1 to TRBJ2-3; 11 nucleotides line up with TRBD2. CDR1 and CDR2 from the germline V gene are MGHDK and SYGVNS. This CDR3 spans 16 amino acids. Losses at the gene ends were 4 bases for V and 8 bases for J; bases not matched to a gene: 11. The DNA of the CDR3 is TGTGCCAGCAGTGGGCGGGGGACTAGCGGTGGGGCTACGCAGTATTTT. Translation gives CASSGRGTSGGATQYF.

The CDR3, as DNA: TGTGCCAGCAGTGCCCGGGGGGTAAACTATGGCTACACCTTC. This gives the protein CASSARGVNYGYTF. This chain uses TRBV2 with TRBJ1-2; D is perhaps TRBD1 (5 bases). The V end lost 4 bases, the J end lost 2 bases, and 11 bases lay between the germline ends. Germline values: CDR1 SNHLY, CDR2 FYNNEI. The CDR3 consists of 14 residues.

This clone was counted a few times. Here the CDR3 reads CASSGQGLQPQHF. As DNA, the CDR3 is TGTGCCAGCAGTGGACAGGGGCTCCAGCCCCAGCATTTT. This sequence joins TRBV2 and TRBJ1-5, with 8 bases that match TRBD1. This CDR3 contains 13 residues. Germline V gives CDR1 SNHLY, CDR2 FYNNEI. Trimming took 4 bases from V and 7 from J; bases not matched to a gene: 3.

The CDR3 DNA sequence: TGTGCCAGCAGCTTAAGAACTAGCGGGAGTGATGAGCAGTTCTTC. Translation gives CASSLRTSGSDEQFF. This chain links TRBV7-6 with TRBJ2-1; 11 nucleotides line up with TRBD2. Germline V gene data show CDR1 as SGHVS and CDR2 as FNYEAQ. The ends lost 2 bases at V and 8 bases at J; junction bases unmatched: 5. The length of the CDR3 is 15 residues. Using reference TRBV7-6 and TRBJ2-1 for the parts outside the CDR3, the full variable domain is GAGVSQSPRYKVTKRGQDVALRCDPISGHVSLYWYRQALGQGPEFLTYFNYEAQQDKSGLPNDRFSAERPEGSISTLTIQRTEQRDSAMYRCASSLRTSGSDEQFFGPGTRLTVL.

The chain has TRBV27 and TRBJ1-4, with 7 bases aligning to TRBD1. The CDR3 sequence is 12 residues long. J gave up 6 bases and V 6 bases, and 1 base lay outside the gene matches. Germline values: CDR1 MNHEY, CDR2 SMNVEV (reference sequence). In nucleotides, the CDR3 is TGTGCCAGCAGGCAGGGGGATGAAAAACTGTTTTTT. This sequence encodes CASRQGDEKLFF. Full variable domain (outside the CDR3, taken from reference TRBV27 and TRBJ1-4): EAQVTQNPRYLITVTGKKLTVTCSQNMNHEYMSWYRQDPGLGLRQIYYSMNVEVTDKGDVPEGYKVSRKEKRNFPLILESPSPNQTSLYFCASRQGDEKLFFGSGTQLSVL.

The chain couples TRBV5-1 to TRBJ2-7; no reliable D call. The CDR3 is 14 residues long. In germline, CDR1 is SGHRS, CDR2 YFSETQ. With 4 bases removed from V and 6 bases from J, the gap between germline ends came to 17 bases. Written as DNA, the CDR3 is TGCGCCAGCAGCACCAGCCTCTCGGGTAGCGAGCAGTACTTC. Residues: CASSTSLSGSEQYF.

This chain uses TRBV7-2 with TRBJ2-7, with D unresolved. CDR1 is SGHTA and CDR2 is FQGNSA in the germline V gene. This CDR3 spans 15 amino acids. V lost 1 base and J lost 7, with 17 bases in between. DNA of the CDR3: TGTGCCAGCAGCTTAGAATGGACCGGAGCGAGGGAGCAGTACTTC. Amino acids: CASSLEWTGAREQYF. Looking up the rest from reference TRBV7-2 and TRBJ2-7 gives the full variable domain: GAGVSQSPSNKVTEKGKDVELRCDPISGHTALYWYRQSLGQGLEFLIYFQGNSAPDKSGLPSDRFSAERTGGSVSTLTIQRTQQEDSAVYLCASSLEWTGAREQYFGPGTRLTVT.

V usage is TRBV30 and J usage is TRBJ1-2; no clear D. V shed 3 bases and J shed 2 bases, with 7 bases lying between them. Germline V CDR1 and CDR2: GTSNPN, SVGIG (reference sequence). The CDR3 extends over 12 amino acids. CDR3 nucleotides: TGTGCCTGGAGCCTAAAAAACTATGGCTACACCTTC. Translated, it gives CAWSLKNYGYTF.

The chain has TRBV28 and TRBJ2-7; D is uncertain. V shed 4 bases and J shed 7 bases, with 14 bases lying between them. The CDR3 totals 13 residues. Germline-derived CDR1 and CDR2 are MDHEN and SYDVKM. The CDR3 loop is CASSSPTEQEQYF. The CDR3 bases are TGTGCCAGCAGTTCGCCGACCGAACAGGAGCAGTACTTC. The variable domain in full, with the rest retrieved from reference TRBV28 and TRBJ2-7, is DVKVTQSSRYLVKRTGEKVFLECVQDMDHENMFWYRQDPGLGLRLIYFSYDVKMKEKGDIPEGYSVSREKKERFSLILESASTNQTSMYLCASSSPTEQEQYFGPGTRLTVT.

The chain recombines TRBV5-1 with TRBJ1-2; D call uncertain. V was shortened by 0 bases and J by 8 bases, with 11 bases between the two germline ends. The CDR3 has 13 amino acids. Germline values: CDR1 SGHRS, CDR2 YFSETQ. The CDR3 here is CASSLGAGAGYTF. The CDR3 DNA follows: TGCGCCAGCAGCTTGGGGGCAGGAGCCGGCTACACCTTC.

This chain joins TRBV28 and TRBJ1-2, with TRBD1 matching 12 bases. Germline V gives CDR1 MDHEN, CDR2 SYDVKM. With V trimmed by 4 bases and J by 8 bases, 14 bases remained unmatched. The CDR3 has 17 residues. The CDR3 DNA sequence: TGTGCCAGCAGTTCGCCATCCACGGGACAGGGGGCGGGAGGCTACACCTTC. Translation gives CASSSPSTGQGAGGYTF.